This TCR beta chain derives from a study of cytomegalovirus exposure and HLA in healthy donors (dated by TCRdb to about 2017). With regard to the full study: In an earlier analysis of fewer than 750 of the donors, approximately 260 Gb of sequence data and approximately 120 million unique TCR beta sequences from 180 million or so T cells were reported. Roughly 300 gigabases of sequencing data and 75 million to 85 million unique TCR sequences made up an early release that covered 640 HLA-typed donors. The genetic ancestry cluster associated with self-reported Caucasian donors included 81% of the roughly 410 genotyped donors. The study was designed to test whether signatures of past pathogen exposure could be identified by cataloging public T cell receptors. Using immunosequencing, the study profiled T cell repertoires from 550 to 750 subjects and related those repertoires to cytomegalovirus serostatus. A separate validation cohort of roughly 120 different subjects was used in addition to the roughly 670-subject first cohort. To predict cytomegalovirus infection status, the study combined high-throughput TCR immunosequencing, statistical association of individual TCRs with disease status, and machine learning. A later analysis re-analyzed previously published TCR beta repertoires from about 730 donors and added high-resolution HLA genotyping to study TCR occurrence patterns. The later analysis used no new phenotypic data to find candidate immune exposures, relying instead on TCR beta sequences and their occurrence across donors. To decide whether each TCR beta V gene segment behaved as functional or pseudogenic, an earlier analysis of fewer than 750 of the donors relied on high-throughput TCR beta sequencing. Donor age, sex, ethnicity and CMV serostatus were compiled together with the repertoire data. In a later genetic analysis, genome-wide SNP genotypes for about three fifths of the roughly 670 donors were used, and that subset was treated as a discovery cohort. Every repertoire in the discovery cohort had been generated on one and the same sequencing platform. Class I and class II HLA loci were covered by the typing at four-digit resolution. Typing coverage varied by locus: roughly 629-640 donors for A, B, C, DRB1 and DQB1; about 520 for DQA1; about 590 for DPA1; around 450 for DPB1. Because of strong linkage in the cohort, four or five DR-DQ haplotypes were treated as single units for association and clustering. Among some 410 genotyped donors of the cohort, an average of approximately 240,000 unique TCR beta nucleotide sequences were sequenced per donor, roughly 20% of them non-productive.

The full study reports these points: For the cohort, immune exposure information was limited to CMV serostatus. At a false discovery rate of 0.05, a later analysis linked fewer than 20,000 TCR beta sequences to specific HLA alleles. Because some donors lacked HLA typing at each locus, the association tests relied only on the typed subset. The sequencing pipeline was judged likely to have produced a cluster of highly shared sequence variants as a technical artifact. Most TCR sequences were observed very rarely across donors, whereas some public TCRs were present in many individuals. Approximately 18 rarely observed V segments, including chromosome 9 orphons, were excluded from the earlier analysis of about 500 of the donors because counts were too low. Cytomegalovirus status was reported to be diagnosed by the classifier with high specificity and sensitivity in both the original and validation cohorts. According to a later analysis, most CMV-associated TCR beta chains appeared to be HLA-restricted, and the HLA associations seemed to be driven largely by CMV exposure. A later analysis reported that several top co-occurrence clusters appeared linked to parvovirus B19, influenza, CMV and Epstein-Barr virus. It was suggested by the authors that the approach could potentially be generalized to other disease states and immunological phenotypes. Sequencing depth was assumed to be roughly uniform across donors in the presence/absence analyses, though that assumption may not hold. Only TCR beta chains were sequenced in this cohort, and the absence of alpha or paired-chain data limited detectable features. According to a later genetic analysis, donors in an Asian-associated ancestry cluster had fewer N-insertions in productive TCRs than the approximately 630-donor mean. Three of the identified cytomegalovirus-associated TCR beta chains were confirmed in vitro to be specific for cytomegalovirus antigens. A later genetic analysis associated a missense DCLRE1C variant with V-gene and J-gene trimming of TCR beta chains, and an independent cohort replicated the association. In a later analysis, TCR association rates were found to vary across HLA loci, with the most associated TCRs seen for DRB1 alleles and the fewest for HLA-C alleles. When HLA alleles, especially DR and DQ, strongly co-occurred, attributing TCR associations to individual alleles was difficult. Linkage disequilibrium might explain the correlated functional status among segregating V segments, but an unknown experimental factor could not be ruled out. An earlier analysis of several hundred of the donors showed that most TCR beta V segments appeared in productive rearrangements either about 87% or about 30% of the time, which broadly matched IMGT annotations. Because the 87-base-pair reads could not distinguish some IMGT-functional V segments, including TRBV6-2 and TRBV6-3, those segments were excluded. A further reported finding was that TCR beta sequences accurately predicted the HLA-A and HLA-B alleles for most subjects in the first cohort. In the study, approximately 150 TCR beta chains were listed as associated with cytomegalovirus. In a later analysis, HLA-associated TCR beta chains showed more clonal expansion and lower generation probabilities than non-associated chains that were equally common.

The CDR3 sequence holds 18 residues, the cysteine and phenylalanine included. Just CDR3 DNA is preserved here, 54 bases in frame from base 1. As encoded in the germline V gene, CDR1 is MDHEN while CDR2 is SYDVKM. The germline V and J ends show losses of 3 bases and 4 bases respectively, and no gene match explains 16 bases of the junction. About this clone: The antigen this receptor binds is unknown. No base-level quality is on record; no much larger clone is a single base apart.

The cohort comprised some 700 healthy bone marrow donors. All cohort members were sampled while nominally healthy, although unrecorded immune exposures were likely present. The donor was CMV seropositive and was included in the group of approximately 310 seropositive cohort members. A peripheral blood sample was collected from each donor, and TCR beta sequencing was performed on peripheral blood mononuclear cells. Genomic DNA extraction from the blood cell samples was performed with the Qiagen DNeasy Blood Extraction Kit. The library was prepared using the immunoSEQ multiplex PCR assay. The multiplex PCR relied on a mix of 60 forward primers for TCR Vbeta segments and 13 reverse primers for TCR Jbeta segments. Amplification of the CDR3 region of rearranged TCR beta genes was performed with a multiplex PCR assay on genomic DNA. Amplified TCR beta libraries were sequenced as 87-base-pair reads on the Illumina HiSeq System. As for the authors' bioinformatics: A later analysis counted 65 million to 90 million unique TCR beta chains across the approximately 700 repertoires, and some 11 million of these chains were shared by at least two donors. A nearest-neighbor algorithm error-corrected the raw reads and collapsed the reads into unique sequences, merging closely related sequences to remove PCR and sequencing errors. CDR3 sequences were aligned to IMGT reference sequences to assign V, D and J gene segments. Each retained sequence needed at least a six-nucleotide match to both a V gene segment and a J gene segment. A rearrangement was called productive if the CDR3 had no stop codons and remained in frame with V and J, and every other rearrangement was called non-productive. CDR3 was defined by IMGT convention, running from the second conserved V-encoded cysteine to the conserved J-encoded phenylalanine. The earlier analysis of 550 to 650 of the donors excluded any sequence lacking an unambiguous match to a single V gene segment. In an earlier analysis of about 590 of the donors, a V segment was called functional when productive rearrangements were above 56.7%, and segregating when the standard deviation between donors exceeded 5%. A statistical classification framework was built for diagnosing cytomegalovirus status from the catalog of TCR beta chain sequences. V and J gene assignment, in a later analysis, came from comparing TCR nucleotide sequences with IMGT/GENE-DB human TR gene sequences. In a later analysis, CDR3 sequences and most-parsimonious VDJ recombination scenarios were assigned using the TCRdist pipeline. In a later analysis, every TCR beta chain was defined by the combination of its CDR3 amino acid sequence and its V-gene family, and reads without a unique V-gene family were dropped. In a later analysis, fewer than 650 highly shared, low-generation-probability nucleotide sequences were removed to address suspected cross-contamination and a sequencing artifact. In a later analysis, a clonal expansion index was calculated for each public chain from normalized within-repertoire ranks of inferred template counts. In a later analysis, generation probabilities were computed using a VDJ recombination model fitted to out-of-frame rearrangements, and the results were checked against IGoR. Hypergeometric tests were used in a later analysis to score TCR-TCR, TCR-HLA and TCR-CMV co-occurrence, with a repertoire-size bias correction applied to the TCR pairs. A later analysis estimated false discovery rates by permuting HLA or CMV assignments 20 times. A later analysis grouped co-occurring TCRs with DBSCAN, adding TCRdist sequence similarity when clustering within HLA-allele-positive subsets. Repertoires with fewer than 30,000 or more than 120,000 public chains were left out of co-occurrence clustering, as were four to six repertoires with anomalous nucleotide sharing. As stored in TCRdb, this immuneACCESS dataset retains in-frame rearrangements with V and J assigned. A fraction of the clones does not appear; measured against another copy, unresolved V genes explain less than half of the discrepancy, and the remainder lacks a known reason. V and J calls and clone size follow that table, whereas D and trimming were derived from the DNA. Within this sample are roughly 89,000 clones, with roughly 60% of them counted one time only. The ten biggest clones cover 20% to 25% of the sample.

The sequencing sample was made of PBMCs. The source is a woman aged 45-60 years in good health and CMV-seropositive. The chain employs TRBV28 and TRBJ1-2, with TRBD1 identical over 8 junction bases. CDR3 reads: CASSLGLGQGAYAYGYTF. The DNA sequence reads TGTGCCAGCAGTTTGGGCCTCGGACAGGGCGCTTATGCCTATGGCTACACCTTC.